This T cell receptor (beta chain) was identified in a study of T cell changes during pregnancy in multiple sclerosis. Repertoires were generated with immunoSEQ multiplex PCR, while TCRdb's copy carries only in-frame clones and drops some. The table lists some 120,000 clones, approximately 93% of them singletons. This sequence was found in a female donor with multiple sclerosis, enrolled in a pregnancy study. Sequenced here: peripheral blood, sampled before pregnancy.

Written as DNA, the CDR3 is TGCGCCAGCAGCCCCGAGTCCCTATACAATGAGCAGTTCTTC. As protein: CASSPESLYNEQFF. The chain employs TRBV5-1 and TRBJ2-1; D unclear. The CDR3 is 14 amino acids. V dropped 4 bases and J dropped 4 bases, with 12 bases sitting between them. Germline V gene data show CDR1 as SGHRS and CDR2 as YFSETQ.